The 2 T cell receptor beta chains in this list originate from one sample, sequenced in a study of CD8 T cells in Susac syndrome. Random hexamers were used to reverse transcribe about 0.45 to 1 ug of RNA. A single record per CDR3 protein comes from TCRdb applying MiXCR to the immunoSEQ multiplex PCR reads. The table shows over 350,000 distinct CDR3 sequences, with 85% to 90% occurring only once. The sample taken for sequencing was CD8+ T cells from PBMCs. These receptors originate from a human donor with multiple sclerosis.

This chain links TRBV29-1 with TRBJ2-3, with no clear D. This CDR3 is built from 11 residues. Germline V gene data show CDR1 as SQVTM and CDR2 as ANQGSEA. With 3 bases removed from V and 4 bases from J, the gap between germline ends came to 5 bases. CDR3 region: CSVDGADTQYF. The CDR3 DNA reads as TGCAGCGTTGATGGGGCAGATACGCAGTATTTT.

The rearrangement links TRBV30 to TRBJ2-7; a possible D gene is TRBD2 (5 bases). Germline values: CDR1 GTSNPN, CDR2 SVGIG (reference sequence). V lost 2 bases, J lost 0 bases, and 8 bases lay in between. The CDR3 extends over 13 amino acids. The CDR3 sequence is CAWSTGVSYEQYF. The CDR3 nucleotides read TGTGCCTGGAGTACCGGGGTCTCCTACGAGCAGTACTTC. Supplemented by reference TRBV30 and TRBJ2-7, the full variable domain reads SQTIHQWPATLVQPVGSPLSLECTVEGTSNPNLYWYRQAAGRGLQLLFYSVGIGQISSEVPQNLSASRPQDRQFILSSKKLLLSDSGFYLCAWSTGVSYEQYFGPGTRLTVT.